Listed below are T cell receptor beta chains from one sample, sequenced in a study of cytomegalovirus exposure and HLA in healthy donors. The repertoire was sequenced with immunoSEQ multiplex PCR; TCRdb's copy has only in-frame clones and lacks some. Here the sample spans under 200,000 clones, 86% being singletons. Sequenced sample: PBMCs. These receptors came from a woman aged 25-40 years in good health and CMV-seronegative. The CDR3 runs from the conserved cysteine through the conserved F or W. The order of the fields is J gene, clone size, D gene, V gene, CDR3 length, CDR3 protein, CDR3 DNA. A D gene is named only where the DNA matches it firmly. Clone size is given for some rows only: seen once, a few or many times, or a class if the clone is expanded.

TRBJ2-1	-	-	TRBV5-1	16	CASSLITGELSNEQFF	TGCGCCAGCAGCTTAATTACGGGGGAGCTTAGTAATGAGCAGTTCTTC
TRBJ2-1	-	TRBD2	TRBV4-1	16	CASSQARLAGYNEQFF	TGTGCCAGCAGCCAGGCACGACTAGCGGGATACAATGAGCAGTTCTTC
TRBJ1-5	-	TRBD1	TRBV6-1	13	CASRIQGGQPQHF	TGTGCCAGCAGGATACAGGGGGGGCAGCCCCAGCATTTT
TRBJ2-1	-	-	TRBV14	13	CASSQAGWTEQFF	TGTGCCAGCAGCCAAGCGGGGTGGACGGAGCAGTTCTTC
TRBJ1-1	once	-	TRBV27	16	CASSLRTLAGDTEAFF	TGTGCCAGCAGTTTAAGAACTTTAGCAGGGGACACTGAAGCTTTCTTT
TRBJ1-5	-	-	TRBV6-1	15	CASGRGQSSDQPQHF	TGTGCCAGCGGGAGAGGACAGTCCTCGGATCAGCCCCAGCATTTT
TRBJ1-5	-	-	TRBV18	19	CASSLQVTRLPGDNQPQHF	TGTGCCAGCTCACTACAGGTAACCAGACTCCCAGGGGACAATCAGCCCCAGCATTTT
TRBJ2-7	-	-	TRBV11-2	15	CASSLEGQGLYEQYF	TGTGCCAGCAGCTTAGAGGGGCAGGGACTCTACGAGCAGTACTTC
TRBJ2-2	-	-	TRBV7-9	16	CASSQRRGTMRGELFF	TGTGCCAGCAGCCAACGGAGGGGTACGATGAGAGGGGAGCTGTTTTTT
TRBJ2-5	-	-	TRBV7-2	14	CASSLGTIQETQYF	TGTGCCAGCAGCTTGGGGACAATCCAAGAGACCCAGTACTTC
TRBJ2-7	once	TRBD1	TRBV6-6	15	CASSDRGQGSDEQYF	TGTGCCAGCAGTGACCGGGGACAGGGCAGCGACGAGCAGTACTTC
TRBJ2-2	once	-	TRBV9	14	CASSVPGNTGELFF	TGTGCCAGCAGCGTTCCAGGGAACACCGGGGAGCTGTTTTTT
TRBJ2-5	-	TRBD2	TRBV7-8	16	CASSRSRVGGAKTQYF	TGTGCCAGCAGCCGGTCGAGGGTGGGAGGGGCGAAGACCCAGTACTTC
TRBJ2-5	-	-	TRBV9	11	CASSAGETQYF	TGTGCCAGCAGCGCGGGGGAGACCCAGTACTTC
TRBJ2-2	-	-	TRBV15	14	CATSIGVWGGELFF	TGTGCCACCAGCATCGGGGTGTGGGGCGGGGAGCTGTTTTTT
TRBJ2-1	-	-	TRBV7-2	16	CASSPQTAWSSDEQFF	TGTGCCAGCAGCCCACAAACCGCGTGGAGTAGCGATGAGCAGTTCTTC
TRBJ2-1	-	-	TRBV5-1	13	CASSLDSANEQFF	TGCGCCAGCAGCTTGGATTCCGCGAATGAGCAGTTCTTC
TRBJ1-3	-	-	TRBV15	16	CATSREQRPGGNTIYF	TGTGCCACCAGCAGAGAGCAGCGACCCGGTGGAAACACCATATATTTT
TRBJ2-7	-	-	TRBV7-2	14	CASSLRQIAYEQYF	TGTGCCAGCAGCTTACGACAGATTGCCTACGAGCAGTACTTC
TRBJ2-5	-	TRBD2	TRBV27	15	CASSLTGVWGGTQYF	TGTGCCAGCAGTTTAACTGGGGTCTGGGGGGGGACCCAGTACTTC
TRBJ1-1	-	-	TRBV2	14	CASSEMGRYTEAFF	TGTGCCAGCAGTGAAATGGGGAGGTACACTGAAGCTTTCTTT
TRBJ2-7	-	-	TRBV7-3	13	CASSFSEVGEQYF	TGTGCCAGCAGCTTTTCAGAAGTTGGCGAGCAGTACTTC
TRBJ2-2	-	-	TRBV6-1	14	CASSDGRGTGELFF	TGTGCCAGCAGTGATGGCCGAGGCACCGGGGAGCTGTTTTTT
TRBJ2-1	-	TRBD1	TRBV5-1	14	CASSIQGEHNEQFF	TGCGCCAGCAGCATACAGGGGGAACACAATGAGCAGTTCTTC
TRBJ2-1	-	TRBD2	TRBV2	13	CASRWTSGNEQFF	TGTGCCAGCAGGTGGACTAGCGGCAATGAGCAGTTCTTC
TRBJ2-2	few	TRBD1	TRBV27	15	CASSLDRGPTGELFF	TGTGCCAGCAGTTTAGACAGGGGGCCCACCGGGGAGCTGTTTTTT
TRBJ2-2	-	-	TRBV5-1	16	CASSLLAGGRNGELFF	TGCGCCAGCAGCTTACTAGCAGGGGGTCGTAACGGGGAGCTGTTTTTT
TRBJ1-1	-	-	TRBV4-1	14	CASSPGLRSTEAFF	TGCGCCAGCAGCCCAGGACTGCGTTCTACTGAAGCTTTCTTT
TRBJ2-5	-	-	TRBV11-2	12	CASSLPGRTQYF	TGTGCCAGCAGCTTACCGGGGAGGACCCAGTACTTC
TRBJ1-2	-	TRBD1	TRBV27	17	CASSSRDRALRGYGYTF	TGTGCCAGCAGTTCCCGGGACAGGGCTCTTCGTGGCTATGGCTACACCTTC
TRBJ1-5	-	-	TRBV10-3	13	CAIKGGDNQPQHF	TGTGCCATAAAGGGAGGGGACAATCAGCCCCAGCATTTT
TRBJ2-1	-	-	TRBV11-2	12	CASSLWGAEQFF	TGTGCCAGCAGCTTATGGGGAGCTGAGCAGTTCTTC
TRBJ2-7	-	TRBD1	TRBV23-1	14	CASTRDRPVYEQYF	TGCGCCAGCACCCGGGACAGACCAGTCTACGAGCAGTACTTC
TRBJ2-7	once	TRBD2	TRBV29-1	14	CSATLAGGLIEQYF	TGCAGCGCGACATTAGCGGGGGGGCTTATCGAGCAGTACTTC
TRBJ2-2	-	-	TRBV10-1	15	CANERLGQNTGELFF	TGCGCCAACGAAAGACTAGGCCAAAACACCGGGGAGCTGTTTTTT